Each of the 26 T cell receptor beta chains below was sequenced from the same sample in a study of T cell responses to AZD1222 COVID-19 vaccine. Sequenced by immunoSEQ multiplex PCR; TCRdb stores in-frame clones only, minus some. The sample yields about 60,000 clones, over 80% seen once. The source material was peripheral blood, sampled on day 0 of AZD1222 vaccination. These TCRs come from an adult in good health.

The chain is built from TRBV30 and TRBJ2-7, with a possible D match to TRBD2 (6 bases). The V end lost 3 bases, the J end lost 0 bases, and 9 bases lay between the germline ends. The germline V gene has CDR1 GTSNPN and CDR2 SVGIG (reference sequence). This CDR3 is 13 amino acids long. The DNA of the CDR3 is TGTGCCTGGAGAGGAGGGAGCTCCTACGAGCAGTACTTC. Translated, it gives CAWRGGSSYEQYF.

The chain recombines TRBV6-4 with TRBJ2-1, with D perhaps given as TRBD1 or TRBD2 (6 bases each). V lost 4 bases and J 4 bases, leaving 17 bases between the germline ends. The CDR3 consists of 16 residues. CDR1 MRHNA and CDR2 SNTAGT come from the germline V gene. CDR3 sequence reads: CASSVGGQIGYNEQFF. As DNA, the CDR3 is TGTGCCAGCAGTGTGGGGGGCCAGATCGGTTACAATGAGCAGTTCTTC.

The chain joins TRBV7-6 to TRBJ2-7; D gene ambiguous. Germline CDR1 SGHVS, CDR2 FNYEAQ. This CDR3 is 13 amino acids long. V was pared by 1 base and J by 9 bases, with 13 bases between. For the CDR3, the DNA is TGTGCCAGCAGCTTAGGTGGATTCTCGGGGCAGTACTTC. Translation gives CASSLGGFSGQYF.

The V and J genes are TRBV29-1 and TRBJ2-3; D gene ambiguous. CDR3 length: 12 amino acids. Deletions cut 5 bases from V and 5 bases from J, with 11 bases between. The germline V gene encodes CDR1 SQVTM and CDR2 ANQGSEA. The CDR3 region has the DNA TGCAGCGTTAGCATCTCCGGAGATACGCAGTATTTT. It is translated as CSVSISGDTQYF.

The V gene is TRBV2, the J gene TRBJ2-7, with 10 bases fitting TRBD2. V dropped 9 bases and J dropped 2; count of bases not matched to a gene: 13. This CDR3 is built from 16 residues. The germline gives CDR1 SNHLY, CDR2 FYNNEI. The CDR3 loop reads CARGVSGGTPTYEQYF. The CDR3 DNA reads as TGTGCCAGGGGAGTTAGCGGGGGGACCCCAACCTACGAGCAGTACTTC.

This chain joins TRBV10-3 and TRBJ2-3; 10 bases are a match to TRBD2. Germline lookup yields CDR1 ENHRY and CDR2 SYGVKD. This CDR3 comprises 16 residues. With 7 bases clipped from V and 1 base from J, the junction kept 8 bases outside the gene matches. This chain's CDR3 is CAITDTSGAGTDTQYF. Written as DNA, the CDR3 is TGTGCCATCACCGACACTAGCGGGGCTGGCACAGATACGCAGTATTTT.

The chain joins TRBV15 to TRBJ2-5; no clear D gene. The CDR3 covers 14 residues. Looked up from germline, CDR1 is LNHNV and CDR2 is YYDKDF (reference sequence). Trimming removed 0 bases from V and 2 bases from J, with 7 bases in between. As DNA, the CDR3 is TGTGCCACCAGCAGAGATCAAGCGCAAGAGACCCAGTACTTC. This encodes CATSRDQAQETQYF.

The rearrangement uses TRBV7-2 and TRBJ2-5, with a weak D call TRBD2 (7 bases). The CDR3 has 14 amino acids. Trimming pared 0 bases from V and 4 bases from J, leaving 9 bases between. Germline assignment: CDR1 SGHTA and CDR2 FQGNSA. The CDR3 spells CASSLAGGPETQYF. The CDR3 region has the DNA TGTGCCAGCAGCTTAGCGGGGGGGCCAGAGACCCAGTACTTC.

This clone was counted a single time. The chain joins TRBV6-5 to TRBJ2-3; the D gene could be TRBD1 or TRBD2 (5 bases each). The CDR3 totals 12 residues. V was pared by 5 bases and J by 8 bases, with 11 bases between. CDR1 is MNHEY, CDR2 SVGAGI, per germline. As DNA, the CDR3 is TGTGCCAGCAGTCCCATTGGGGGTACGCAGTATTTT. Translated: CASSPIGGTQYF.

V usage is TRBV29-1 and J usage is TRBJ1-4, with D uncertain. This CDR3 is built from 13 residues. Germline V lookup: CDR1 SQVTM, CDR2 ANQGSEA. V lost 4 bases and J 0 bases, leaving 6 bases between the germline ends. The CDR3, as DNA: TGCAGCGTTGGGTCCGCAACTAATGAAAAACTGTTTTTT. Protein product: CSVGSATNEKLFF.

This clone came up once. CDR3 DNA sequence: TGCGCCAGCAGCTTGGGTCCAGGGGCTGGAAACACCATATATTTT. Residues: CASSLGPGAGNTIYF. The chain is built from TRBV5-1 and TRBJ1-3; possible D gene TRBD1, 6 bases. The germline CDR1 and CDR2 sequences are SGHRS and YFSETQ. The length of the CDR3 is 15 residues. V lost 0 bases and J lost 2, with 9 bases in between.

The rearrangement links TRBV27 to TRBJ1-2; TRBD1 agrees at 7 bases. The CDR3 has 15 residues. The J segment lost 4 bases and the V segment lost 4 bases, leaving 9 bases of the junction unmatched. Germline loops: CDR1 MNHEY, CDR2 SMNVEV (reference sequence). DNA for the CDR3: TGTGCCAGCAGTTGGGGAGGGGGCGACGCCTATGGCTACACCTTC. Residues: CASSWGGGDAYGYTF.

V usage is TRBV11-2 and J usage is TRBJ2-7; a weak D match, TRBD2 (5 bases). CDR1 and CDR2 from the germline V gene are SGHAT and FQNNGV. CDR3 size: 13 residues. The V and J ends lost 3 bases and 2 bases respectively, with 8 bases between them. The CDR3 loop reads CASSFGLPYEQYF. CDR3 in DNA: TGTGCCAGCAGCTTCGGACTGCCCTACGAGCAGTACTTC.

V usage is TRBV4-3 and J usage is TRBJ2-2, with D possibly being TRBD1 or TRBD2 (5 bases each). The CDR3 is 14 amino acids. V was cut by 4 bases and J by 6 bases, with 12 bases left in between. Germline-derived CDR1 and CDR2 are LGHNA and YSLEER. The CDR3 DNA reads TGCGCCAGCAGCCCAGAAGGGGACGCCGGGGAGCTGTTTTTT. Translation gives CASSPEGDAGELFF.

For the CDR3, the DNA is TGTGCCAGCAGCTTATGGGACAGGGGGTGGGGAAACACCATATATTTT. Translation: CASSLWDRGWGNTIYF. V is TRBV7-8 and J is TRBJ1-3; the match to TRBD1 covers 11 bases. CDR3 length: 16 amino acids. Germline lookup yields CDR1 SGHVS and CDR2 FQNEAQ. V trimming: 2 bases; J trimming: 4 bases; junction bases outside the gene matches: 4.

The gene calls are TRBV7-2 and TRBJ1-6; no clear D gene. With 6 bases removed from V and 0 bases from J, the gap between germline ends came to 6 bases. Germline V gives CDR1 SGHTA, CDR2 FQGNSA. This CDR3 has 14 residues. CDR3 in DNA: TGTGCCAGCAGGCAGGACTCCTATAATTCACCCCTCCACTTT. Its translation: CASRQDSYNSPLHF.

The V and J genes are TRBV7-9 and TRBJ1-6, with a weak D call TRBD1 (6 bases). Germline V gene data show CDR1 as SEHNR and CDR2 as FQNEAQ (reference sequence). V was clipped by 5 bases and J by 9 bases, with 11 bases between them. This CDR3 is 13 amino acids long. The chain's CDR3 is CASSVTGTSPLHF. The CDR3 DNA follows: TGTGCCAGCAGCGTTACAGGGACTTCACCCCTCCACTTT.

The V call is TRBV30, the J call TRBJ1-6; 8 bases line up with TRBD1. With 3 bases clipped from V and 8 bases from J, the junction kept 12 bases outside the gene matches. The CDR3 covers 16 residues. Germline V lookup: CDR1 GTSNPN, CDR2 SVGIG (reference sequence). As DNA, the CDR3 is TGTGCCTGGAGCGACGGGACAGGATGGGGTGATTCACCCCTCCACTTT. As protein: CAWSDGTGWGDSPLHF.

The CDR3 coding sequence is TGCGCCAGCAGCCAAGTGACTAGCGGGAGGGAGACCCAGTACTTC. This gives the protein CASSQVTSGRETQYF. V is TRBV4-1 and J is TRBJ2-5; TRBD2 matches at 13 bases. This CDR3 is built from 15 residues. CDR1 and CDR2 from the germline V gene are MGHRA and YSYEKL. J lost 5 bases, V lost 1 base, and 1 base had no gene match.

In its sample, this clone was seen once. This rearrangement joins TRBV5-1 to TRBJ1-1; tentative D call: TRBD1 (5 bases). In germline, CDR1 is SGHRS, CDR2 YFSETQ. The V gene lost 0 bases and the J gene lost 5 bases, with 14 bases spanning the gap. This CDR3 region has 15 residues. The CDR3 bases are TGCGCCAGCAGCTTGGCCGGGGGAAGCGGGACTGAAGCTTTCTTT. This translates into CASSLAGGSGTEAFF.

The J gene is TRBJ2-7, the V gene TRBV3-1 (or the pseudogene TRBV3-2), with D perhaps being TRBD1 or TRBD2 (5 bases each). This CDR3 contains 12 residues. Germline CDR1 reads LGHDT; CDR2 reads YNNKEL (reference sequence). Between the trimmed V and J ends, which lost 3 bases and 5 bases, there was a span of 8 bases. This CDR3 is CASSQGTHEQYF. The CDR3 bases are TGTGCCAGCAGCCAGGGGACCCACGAGCAGTACTTC.

The CDR3 DNA sequence: TGTGCCAGCACCGGCGGGGGCTCGGCGCAGTACTTC. As protein: CASTGGGSAQYF. The gene calls are TRBV6-5 and TRBJ2-7, with D tentatively TRBD2 (7 bases). Germline V lookup: CDR1 MNHEY, CDR2 SVGAGI. The CDR3 is 12 residues long. V lost 7 bases and J 9 bases, leaving 16 bases between the germline ends.

The chain uses TRBV11-2 and TRBJ2-7; 7 bases are shared with TRBD1. Looked up from germline, CDR1 is SGHAT and CDR2 is FQNNGV. V was pared by 5 bases and J by 4 bases, with 11 bases of the junction left unmatched. The length of the CDR3 is 15 residues. CDR3 sequence reads: CASSPTTGRRYEQYF. CDR3 bases: TGTGCCAGCAGCCCGACGACAGGGCGTCGTTACGAGCAGTACTTC.

The chain employs TRBV7-9 and TRBJ2-1, with TRBD1 matching 7 bases. Germline V gives CDR1 SEHNR, CDR2 FQNEAQ (reference sequence). V was clipped by 4 bases and J by 1 base; unmatched bases: 7. This CDR3 contains 16 residues. The CDR3 region is CASSYRQGTSYNEQFF. DNA of the CDR3: TGTGCCAGCAGCTACCGACAGGGCACTTCCTACAATGAGCAGTTCTTC.

This sequence joins TRBV6-5 and TRBJ1-2; TRBD1 agrees at 10 bases. With V trimmed by 6 bases and J by 5 bases, 6 bases remained unmatched. Germline V lookup: CDR1 MNHEY, CDR2 SVGAGI. The CDR3 length is 14 residues. The CDR3 DNA reads as TGTGCCAGCAGAACGACAGGGGGCGGATATGGCTACACCTTC. It is translated as CASRTTGGGYGYTF.

CDR3 amino acids: CASSKTSKGNQPQHF. CDR3 sequence (DNA): TGTGCCAGCAGCAAAACAAGCAAGGGAAATCAGCCCCAGCATTTT. V usage is TRBV21-1 and J usage is TRBJ1-5. TRBV21-1 is classified as a pseudogene. The CDR3 consists of 15 residues.